Listed here are 8 T cell receptor beta chains from one sample, sequenced in a study of blood T cell repertoires in COVID-19. This table comes from immunoSEQ multiplex PCR, and its TCRdb copy is limited to in-frame clones, with some not included. The data show hundreds of thousands of clones, around 92% seen once. Sequencing was carried out using peripheral blood. These receptor sequences come from a woman in her thirties with COVID-19, enrolled during active disease.

The chain has TRBV13 and TRBJ1-2, with TRBD1 as a possible D gene (5 bases). The V and J ends lost 3 bases and 3 bases respectively, with 26 bases between them. There are 19 residues in the CDR3. The germline V gene encodes CDR1 PRHDT and CDR2 FYEKMQ (reference sequence). This chain's CDR3 is CASSFTRPSGGRVDYGYTF. As DNA, the CDR3 is TGTGCCAGCAGCTTCACCCGGCCTTCGGGGGGACGTGTGGACTATGGCTACACCTTC.

V usage is TRBV6-5 and J usage is TRBJ1-1; D ambiguous. Trimming removed 6 bases from V and 5 bases from J, with 13 bases in between. Germline V lookup: CDR1 MNHEY, CDR2 SVGAGI. This CDR3 spans 13 amino acids. The CDR3 DNA sequence: TGTGCCAGCAGCCTTGCTCGGAGGACTGAAGCTTTCTTT. Protein product: CASSLARRTEAFF.

CDR3 nucleotide sequence: TGTGCCAGCAGTTACAAACGGGCTAACTATGGCTACACCTTC. Amino acid sequence: CASSYKRANYGYTF. This chain joins TRBV6-5 and TRBJ1-2, with D hard to call. Germline V gene lookup returns CDR1 MNHEY and CDR2 SVGAGI. The CDR3 consists of 14 residues. Trimming shortened V by 2 bases and J by 0 bases, and 7 bases separated the two germline ends.

The chain links TRBV12-3 or TRBV12-4 to TRBJ1-2; no firm D call. The CDR3 covers 13 residues. V was clipped by 1 base and J by 4 bases, with 7 bases between them. As DNA, the CDR3 is TGTGCCAGCAGTTTAGAACAGAGCTATGGCTACACCTTC. Its protein product is CASSLEQSYGYTF.

This chain links TRBV6-6 with TRBJ1-5, with 8 bases aligning to TRBD1. Trimming took 5 bases from V and 3 from J; bases not matched to a gene: 9. The CDR3 totals 16 residues. Germline CDR1 reads MNHNY; CDR2 reads SVGAGI (reference sequence). Here the CDR3 DNA reads TGTGCCAGCAGTCTGACAGGGGCCTCCTCCAATCAGCCCCAGCATTTT. Translating it yields CASSLTGASSNQPQHF.

The chain links TRBV7-8 to TRBJ2-5; a possible D gene is TRBD1 (5 bases). Looked up from germline, CDR1 is SGHVS and CDR2 is FQNEAQ. The CDR3 loop spans 15 amino acids. The ends were cut back, 4 bases at V and 1 base at J, with 13 bases in the middle. The CDR3 DNA sequence: TGTGCCAGCAGCTCCACTAAAGGGGTCCAAGAGACCCAGTACTTC. It codes for CASSSTKGVQETQYF.

The genes are TRBV5-6 and TRBJ1-2; 9 bases fit TRBD1. CDR1 and CDR2 from the germline V gene are SGHDT and YYEEEE. The CDR3 runs to 14 residues. V lost 4 bases to trimming and J lost 3 bases; unmatched junction nucleotides: 4. CDR3 protein: CASSGQGLHYGYTF. The CDR3 DNA sequence: TGTGCCAGCAGCGGACAGGGGCTCCACTATGGCTACACCTTC.

J is TRBJ1-5 and V is TRBV9; 9 bases map to TRBD1. The length of the CDR3 is 16 residues. The trim removed 0 bases at V and 1 base at J, leaving 2 bases unmatched. Germline values: CDR1 SGDLS, CDR2 YYNGEE. In DNA, the CDR3 is TGTGCCAGCAGCGTAGACGACAGGGGGAGCAATCAGCCCCAGCATTTT. Amino acid sequence: CASSVDDRGSNQPQHF.